What follows describes a single T cell receptor (beta chain). The CDR3 is made up of 14 amino acids. The V gene's germline CDR1 is LGHDT and CDR2 YNNKEL (reference sequence). The junction had 8 bases not matched to a gene; V was cut back by 11 bases and J by 5 bases. The sample comes from a study of regulatory T cells in long-lasting Graves disease. Arm-PCR of CDR3 regions with iRepertoire HTBI primers generated TCR beta libraries. From the multiplex PCR reads, TCRdb called clonotypes with MiXCR, one entry per CDR3 protein. The repertoire consists of roughly 510,000 distinct CDR3 sequences, with 15% to 20% occurring once and the leading ten covering approximately 12%. Time point reported: newly diagnosed GD, antithyroid drugs for less than 3 months. The TCR library was made from RNA that had been extracted from PBMCs in TRIzol. An endocrinology department located in Xi'an, China, was where the patients came from.

The sample also formed part of further work on T cells in Graves' hyperthyroidism and ophthalmopathy. That source adds: Patients aged 18 to 65 had newly diagnosed hyperthyroidism that had lasted under 2 months. First-round RT-PCR of the TCR CDR3 relied on the HTBI primer set. With a median lead of around 6.7 months before onset, the model predicted ophthalmopathy.

The starting material was peripheral blood mononuclear cells (PBMCs), obtained at new diagnosis, from a patient treated with antithyroid drugs. The receptor comes from a young man with Graves disease. V is TRBV3-1 and J is TRBJ2-2; 10 nucleotides match TRBD2. The CDR3 DNA reads as TGTGCCGCGGTAGCGGGAGGTGGTACCGGGGAGCTGTTTTTT. Protein: CAAVAGGGTGELFF.